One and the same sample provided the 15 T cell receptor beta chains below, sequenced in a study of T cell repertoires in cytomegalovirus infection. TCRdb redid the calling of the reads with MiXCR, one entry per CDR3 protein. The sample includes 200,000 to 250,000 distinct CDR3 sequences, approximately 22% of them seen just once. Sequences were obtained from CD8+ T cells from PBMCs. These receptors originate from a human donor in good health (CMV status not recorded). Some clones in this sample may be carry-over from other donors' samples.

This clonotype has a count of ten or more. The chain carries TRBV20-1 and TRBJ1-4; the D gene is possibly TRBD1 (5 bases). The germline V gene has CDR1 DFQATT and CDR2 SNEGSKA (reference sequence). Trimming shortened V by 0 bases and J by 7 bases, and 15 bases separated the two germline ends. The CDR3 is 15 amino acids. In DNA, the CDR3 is TGCAGTGCTAGAGATTGGGCCAGGGAGGGTGAAAAACTGTTTTTT. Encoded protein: CSARDWAREGEKLFF.

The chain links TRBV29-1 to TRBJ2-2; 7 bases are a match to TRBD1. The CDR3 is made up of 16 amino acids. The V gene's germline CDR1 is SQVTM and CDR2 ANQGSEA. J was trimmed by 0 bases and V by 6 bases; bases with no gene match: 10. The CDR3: CSVAPWTGANTGELFF. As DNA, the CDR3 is TGCAGCGTAGCCCCTTGGACAGGCGCGAACACCGGGGAGCTGTTTTTT.

The CDR3: CSAEGLAAGGTDTQYF. The CDR3 DNA sequence: TGCAGCGCTGAGGGCCTTGCTGCGGGGGGCACAGATACGCAGTATTTT. The chain combines TRBV29-1 with TRBJ2-3; 7 bases fit TRBD2. Germline assignment: CDR1 SQVTM and CDR2 ANQGSEA. The CDR3 is 16 amino acids. V was clipped by 7 bases and J by 1 base; unmatched bases: 14.

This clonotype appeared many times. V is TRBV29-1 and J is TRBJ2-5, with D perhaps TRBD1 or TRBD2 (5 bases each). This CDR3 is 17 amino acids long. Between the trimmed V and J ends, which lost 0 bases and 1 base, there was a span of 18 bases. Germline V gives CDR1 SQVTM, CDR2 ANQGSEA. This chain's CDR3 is CSVEDQGATVLQETQYF. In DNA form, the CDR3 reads TGCAGCGTTGAAGATCAGGGAGCGACGGTACTCCAAGAGACCCAGTACTTC.

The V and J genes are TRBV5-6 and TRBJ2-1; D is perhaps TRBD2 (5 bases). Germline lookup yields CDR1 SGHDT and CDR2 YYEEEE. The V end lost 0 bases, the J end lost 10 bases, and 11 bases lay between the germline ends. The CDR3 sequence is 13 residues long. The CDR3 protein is CASSLEWTGEQFF. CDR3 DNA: TGTGCCAGCAGCTTGGAATGGACGGGAGAGCAGTTCTTC.

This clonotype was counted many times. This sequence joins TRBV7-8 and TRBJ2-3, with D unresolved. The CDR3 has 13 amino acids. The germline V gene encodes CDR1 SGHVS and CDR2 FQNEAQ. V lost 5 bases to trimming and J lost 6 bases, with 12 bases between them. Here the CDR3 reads CASSLWGRDTQYF. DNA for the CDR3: TGTGCCAGCAGCCTATGGGGTCGGGATACGCAGTATTTT.

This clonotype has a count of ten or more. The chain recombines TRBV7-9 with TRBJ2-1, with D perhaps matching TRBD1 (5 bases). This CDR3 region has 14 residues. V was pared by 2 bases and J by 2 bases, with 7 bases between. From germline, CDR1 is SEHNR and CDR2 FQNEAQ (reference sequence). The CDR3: CASSLRGPYNEQFF. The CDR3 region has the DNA TGTGCCAGCAGCTTAAGGGGCCCCTACAATGAGCAGTTCTTC.

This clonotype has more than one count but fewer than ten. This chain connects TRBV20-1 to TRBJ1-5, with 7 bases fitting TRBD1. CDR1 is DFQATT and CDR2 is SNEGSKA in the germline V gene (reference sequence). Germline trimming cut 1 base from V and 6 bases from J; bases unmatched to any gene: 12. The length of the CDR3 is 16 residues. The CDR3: CSARAPQGELGQPQHF. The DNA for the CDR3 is TGCAGTGCTAGAGCCCCTCAGGGGGAATTAGGTCAGCCCCAGCATTTT.

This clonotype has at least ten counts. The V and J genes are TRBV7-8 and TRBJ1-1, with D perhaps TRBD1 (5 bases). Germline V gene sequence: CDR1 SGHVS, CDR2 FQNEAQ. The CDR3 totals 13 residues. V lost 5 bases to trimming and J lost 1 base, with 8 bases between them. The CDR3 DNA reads TGTGCCAGCAGCACGGGGACGAACACTGAAGCTTTCTTT. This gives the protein CASSTGTNTEAFF.

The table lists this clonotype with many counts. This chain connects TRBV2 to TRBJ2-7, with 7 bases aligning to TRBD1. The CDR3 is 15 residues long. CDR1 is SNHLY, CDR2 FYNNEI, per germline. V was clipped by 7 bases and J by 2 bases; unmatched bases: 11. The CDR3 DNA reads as TGTGCCAGCAAAACGGGACAGATGCTAACCTACGAGCAGTACTTC. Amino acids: CASKTGQMLTYEQYF.

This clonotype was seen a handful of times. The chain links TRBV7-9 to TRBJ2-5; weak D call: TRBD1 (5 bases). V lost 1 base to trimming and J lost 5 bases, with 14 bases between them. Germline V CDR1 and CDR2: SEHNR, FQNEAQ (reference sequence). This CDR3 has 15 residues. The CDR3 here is CASSLEVRVSETQYF. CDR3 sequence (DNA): TGTGCCAGCAGCTTAGAGGTCAGGGTGTCGGAGACCCAGTACTTC.

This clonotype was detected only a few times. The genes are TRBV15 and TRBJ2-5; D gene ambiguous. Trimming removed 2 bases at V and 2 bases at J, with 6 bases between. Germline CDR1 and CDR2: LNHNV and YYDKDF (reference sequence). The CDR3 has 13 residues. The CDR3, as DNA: TGTGCCACCAGCAGATCCCCACAAGAGACCCAGTACTTC. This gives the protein CATSRSPQETQYF.

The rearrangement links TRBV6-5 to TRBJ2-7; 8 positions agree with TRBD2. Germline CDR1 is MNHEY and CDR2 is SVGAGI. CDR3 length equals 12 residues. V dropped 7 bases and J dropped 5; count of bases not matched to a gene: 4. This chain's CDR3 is CASTGGGDEQYF. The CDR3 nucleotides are TGTGCCAGCACGGGGGGGGGGGACGAGCAGTACTTC.

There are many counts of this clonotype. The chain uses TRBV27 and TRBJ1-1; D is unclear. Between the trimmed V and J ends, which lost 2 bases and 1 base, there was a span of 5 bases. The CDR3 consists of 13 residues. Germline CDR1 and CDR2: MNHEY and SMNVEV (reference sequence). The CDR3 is CASSLVWNTEAFF. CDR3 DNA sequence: TGTGCCAGCAGTTTAGTTTGGAACACTGAAGCTTTCTTT.

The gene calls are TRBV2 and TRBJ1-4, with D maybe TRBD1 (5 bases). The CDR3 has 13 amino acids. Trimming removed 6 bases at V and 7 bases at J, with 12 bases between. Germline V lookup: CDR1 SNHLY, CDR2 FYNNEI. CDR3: CASSRGRGEKLFF. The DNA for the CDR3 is TGTGCCAGCAGCCGGGGCCGGGGTGAAAAACTGTTTTTT.